The 16 T cell receptor beta chains below come from one sample, sequenced in a study of blood T cell repertoires in COVID-19. Sequencing was performed with immunoSEQ multiplex PCR; in TCRdb, only in-frame clones are kept and a portion is missing. The sample lists some 100,000 clones, about 90% occurring once. The sample comprised peripheral blood. The receptor source for this set is a human donor in a cohort sampled during active COVID-19.

The chain links TRBV3-1 (or the pseudogene TRBV3-2) to TRBJ1-5, with 7 nucleotides matching TRBD1. Germline V lookup: CDR1 LGHDT, CDR2 YNNKEL (reference sequence). This CDR3 is built from 17 residues. V lost 5 bases to trimming and J lost 2 bases; unmatched junction nucleotides: 12. This CDR3 reads CASSLTTNRGGNQPQHF. The CDR3 nucleotides are TGTGCCAGCAGCTTAACTACAAACAGGGGTGGCAATCAGCCCCAGCATTTT.

This chain uses TRBV29-1 with TRBJ1-5, with D perhaps TRBD1 (6 bases). The CDR3 is made up of 13 amino acids. Germline values: CDR1 SQVTM, CDR2 ANQGSEA. For the CDR3, the DNA is TGCACACCCGCAGGGGATAGCAATCAGCCCCAGCATTTT. Translating it yields CTPAGDSNQPQHF.

This sequence joins TRBV7-2 and TRBJ1-2; tentative D call: TRBD1 (5 bases). Germline loops: CDR1 SGHTA, CDR2 FQGNSA. V was shortened by 5 bases and J by 7 bases, with 23 bases between the two germline ends. This CDR3 is 16 amino acids long. CDR3 DNA: TGTGCCAGCAGCCCCCTCGGGCAGGGAGGAATTGCTGGCTACACCTTC. It specifies CASSPLGQGGIAGYTF.

The CDR3 spells CASSLLRGTDTQYF. The CDR3 DNA reads as TGTGCCAGCAGCTTACTCAGGGGGACTGATACGCAGTATTTT. The chain recombines TRBV11-2 with TRBJ2-3; tentatively, D is TRBD1 (7 bases). The germline V and J ends were trimmed by 2 bases and 6 bases, with 12 bases remaining between them. The CDR3 extends over 14 amino acids. Germline V gives CDR1 SGHAT, CDR2 FQNNGV.

The genes are TRBV3-1 (or the pseudogene TRBV3-2) and TRBJ2-7, with D possibly TRBD2 on 6 matching bases. Germline V lookup: CDR1 LGHDT, CDR2 YNNKEL (reference sequence). Between the trimmed V and J ends, which lost 0 bases and 0 bases, there was a span of 12 bases. The CDR3 runs 16 residues. CDR3 sequence: CASSQDRAGRSYEQYF. CDR3 nucleotide sequence: TGTGCCAGCAGCCAAGATCGGGCGGGACGCTCCTACGAGCAGTACTTC.

V and J are TRBV10-3 and TRBJ2-7; D gene ambiguous. There are 15 residues in the CDR3. Trimming removed 1 base at V and 0 bases at J, with 10 bases between. Looked up from germline, CDR1 is ENHRY and CDR2 is SYGVKD. This CDR3 reads CAISELELVSYEQYF. In nucleotides, the CDR3 is TGTGCCATCAGTGAGTTAGAGTTAGTCTCCTACGAGCAGTACTTC.

The rearrangement links TRBV18 to TRBJ2-7; 7 bases line up with TRBD2. The CDR3 covers 15 residues. The V gene end was trimmed by 2 bases and the J gene end by 2 bases; junction bases not matched to a gene: 6. Per germline, CDR1 KGHSH and CDR2 LQKENI. The CDR3 nucleotides are TGTGCCAGCTCACCAAAAGAGAGCGGGGCCTACGAGCAGTACTTC. Residues: CASSPKESGAYEQYF.

The genes are TRBV3-1 (or the pseudogene TRBV3-2) and TRBJ2-2; 15 bases fit TRBD2. The CDR3 is 18 residues long. Losses at the gene ends were 5 bases for V and 1 base for J; bases not matched to a gene: 5. From germline, CDR1 is LGHDT and CDR2 YNNKEL (reference sequence). The CDR3 reads CASSSRTSGGENTGELFF. Here the CDR3 DNA reads TGTGCCAGCAGCTCCCGGACTAGCGGGGGGGAGAACACCGGGGAGCTGTTTTTT.

The gene calls are TRBV3-1 (or the pseudogene TRBV3-2) and TRBJ2-3, with 9 bases matching TRBD2. Germline values: CDR1 LGHDT, CDR2 YNNKEL (reference sequence). CDR3 length equals 15 residues. J gave up 2 bases and V 6 bases, and 6 bases lay outside the gene matches. CDR3 DNA: TGTGCCAGCAGGGTCAGCGGGGGGCTCACAGATACGCAGTATTTT. It translates to CASRVSGGLTDTQYF.

V usage is TRBV6-6 and J usage is TRBJ2-7, with 8 bases lining up with TRBD1. This CDR3 region has 15 residues. Germline V gene data show CDR1 as MNHNY and CDR2 as SVGAGI (reference sequence). The V gene end was trimmed by 2 bases and the J gene end by 0 bases; junction bases not matched to a gene: 3. The CDR3 loop is CASSYRTGSSYEQYF. The CDR3 DNA sequence: TGTGCCAGCAGTTACCGGACAGGGAGCTCCTACGAGCAGTACTTC.

This chain links TRBV11-2 with TRBJ1-2, with D hard to call. The germline gives CDR1 SGHAT, CDR2 FQNNGV. V shed 2 bases and J shed 3 bases, with 10 bases lying between them. The CDR3 length is 14 residues. The CDR3 bases are TGTGCCAGCAGCTTAATGTACAGAGACTATGGCTACACCTTC. It specifies CASSLMYRDYGYTF.

The chain carries TRBV7-8 and TRBJ1-2; no firm D call. Looked up from germline, CDR1 is SGHVS and CDR2 is FQNEAQ. The CDR3 runs to 16 residues. V lost 1 base, J lost 4 bases, and 16 bases lay in between. CDR3: CASSLVFTDGSYGYTF. CDR3 DNA: TGTGCCAGCAGCTTAGTGTTCACAGACGGGAGCTATGGCTACACCTTC.

This clone was recorded only once. The V call is TRBV7-2, the J call TRBJ1-2, with a weak D call TRBD1 (5 bases). CDR1 SGHTA and CDR2 FQGNSA come from the germline V gene. This CDR3 spans 13 amino acids. The V end was cut by 1 base, the J end by 4 bases, with 7 bases between. The CDR3 DNA is TGTGCCAGCAGCTTAGGCAGGGCCTATGGCTACACCTTC. Its protein is CASSLGRAYGYTF.

The chain joins TRBV3-1 (or the pseudogene TRBV3-2) to TRBJ1-1; TRBD1 aligns across 9 bases. From germline, CDR1 is LGHDT and CDR2 YNNKEL (reference sequence). V lost 3 bases to trimming and J lost 11 bases; unmatched junction nucleotides: 7. This CDR3 has 13 residues. CDR3 nucleotides: TGTGCCAGCAGCCACAACAGGGGGCTAATGGCTTTCTTT. It is translated as CASSHNRGLMAFF.

The chain carries TRBV13 and TRBJ2-7, with TRBD1 as a possible D gene (6 bases). Germline loops: CDR1 PRHDT, CDR2 FYEKMQ (reference sequence). CDR3 length: 14 amino acids. V shed 6 bases and J shed 5 bases, with 17 bases lying between them. CDR3 in amino acids: CASRAGLRDNEQYF. For the CDR3, the DNA is TGTGCCAGCAGGGCTGGGTTGAGGGACAACGAGCAGTACTTC.

The chain carries TRBV5-1 and TRBJ2-2; the match to TRBD1 covers 10 bases. This CDR3 has 15 amino acids. The V segment lost 6 bases and the J segment 6 bases; nucleotides outside the gene matches: 8. Germline assignment: CDR1 SGHRS and CDR2 YFSETQ. CDR3 loop: CASTATGGVAGELFF. The CDR3 DNA follows: TGCGCCAGCACTGCGACAGGGGGCGTTGCCGGGGAGCTGTTTTTT.